This T cell receptor beta chain is from a study of T cells in Graves' hyperthyroidism and ophthalmopathy. Study-level results: The authors' 13 V-J model separated ophthalmopathy from stable hyperthyroidism.

In this sample, this clonotype turned up a few times. The antigen is unknown. TCR beta CDR3 regions were amplified from RNA. Researchers ran a first-round RT-PCR on the TCR CDR3 using the HTBI primer set. TCRdb reprocessed the multiplex PCR reads via MiXCR and lists one record per CDR3 protein. This table holds around 250,000 distinct CDR3 sequences, approximately 14% found once. Recently diagnosed hyperthyroidism of less than 2 months' duration affected patients aged 18 to 65. For the diagnoses, clinical symptoms, serum thyroxine and TRAb, thyroid ultrasound and orbital computed tomography were used. V lost 6 bases and J lost 2; bases outside the gene matches: 13. Germline CDR1 is LNHDA and CDR2 is SQIVND (reference sequence). This CDR3 has 17 residues.

The sample was blood. This sequence joins TRBV19 and TRBJ2-5; 9 bases are shared with TRBD1. This clonotype was sampled from a middle-aged woman with Graves' hyperthyroidism that later progressed to Graves' ophthalmopathy. The CDR3 region has the DNA TGTGCCAGTAGCTCTTGGGACAGGGAACAAGGGCAAGAGACCCAGTACTTC. Amino acids: CASSSWDREQGQETQYF.